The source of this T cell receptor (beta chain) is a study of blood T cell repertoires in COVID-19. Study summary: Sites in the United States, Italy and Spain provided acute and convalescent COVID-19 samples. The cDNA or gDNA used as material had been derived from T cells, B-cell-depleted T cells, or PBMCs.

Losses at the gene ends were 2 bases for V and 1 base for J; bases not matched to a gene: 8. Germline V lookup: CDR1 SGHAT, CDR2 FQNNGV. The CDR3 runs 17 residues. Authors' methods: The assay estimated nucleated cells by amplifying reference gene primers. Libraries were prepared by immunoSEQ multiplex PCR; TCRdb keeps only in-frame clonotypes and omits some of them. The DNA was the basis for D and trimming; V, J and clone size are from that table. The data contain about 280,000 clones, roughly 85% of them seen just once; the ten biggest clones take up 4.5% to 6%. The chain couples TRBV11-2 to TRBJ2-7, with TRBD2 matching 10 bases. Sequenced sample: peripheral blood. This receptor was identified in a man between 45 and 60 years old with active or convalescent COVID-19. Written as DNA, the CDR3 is TGTGCCAGCAGCTTAAGTTTGGGGACTAGCGCTTCCTACGAGCAGTACTTC. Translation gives CASSLSLGTSASYEQYF.